What follows are 21 T cell receptor beta chains derived from one specimen sequenced in a study of blood T cell repertoires in COVID-19. Assay: immunoSEQ multiplex PCR; the TCRdb copy retains only in-frame clones and omits some. The data hold roughly 220,000 clones, with about 86% observed a single time. The material sequenced was PBMCs or T cells enriched from blood (not recorded which). Receptors originate from a woman aged 50 to 60 with acute COVID-19.

This sequence joins TRBV7-2 and TRBJ1-5, with D possibly matching TRBD1 (5 bases). CDR3 length: 17 residues. V was shortened by 5 bases and J by 0 bases, with 17 bases between the two germline ends. Per the germline V gene, CDR1 is SGHTA and CDR2 is FQGNSA. The CDR3 bases are TGTGCCAGCAGCCTTCGACAGTCGGTTTATAGCAATCAGCCCCAGCATTTT. Residues: CASSLRQSVYSNQPQHF.

The chain uses TRBV24-1 and TRBJ1-2; 7 nucleotides agree with TRBD1. The germline gives CDR1 KGHDR, CDR2 SFDVKD. After removal of 4 bases from V and 3 bases from J, the junction contained 4 bases not matched to a gene. This CDR3 region has 14 residues. The CDR3 region has the DNA TGTGCCACCAGTGACGCTGGACAGGACTATGGCTACACCTTC. Protein product: CATSDAGQDYGYTF.

The rearrangement uses TRBV28 and TRBJ2-3; D is perhaps TRBD2 (5 bases). This CDR3 is 16 amino acids long. Deletions cut 1 base from V and 6 bases from J, with 17 bases between. CDR1 and CDR2 from the germline V gene are MDHEN and SYDVKM. The chain's CDR3 is CASSLSRVLPTDTQYF. The CDR3 bases are TGTGCCAGCAGTTTATCGCGGGTCCTGCCGACGGATACGCAGTATTTT.

This chain joins TRBV29-1 and TRBJ1-3, with D perhaps TRBD1 (6 bases). This CDR3 contains 17 residues. V was shortened by 3 bases and J by 0 bases, with 18 bases between the two germline ends. Germline V gives CDR1 SQVTM, CDR2 ANQGSEA. CDR3 region: CSVEVQGYLPSGNTIYF. CDR3 DNA: TGCAGCGTTGAGGTACAGGGATACCTGCCCTCTGGAAACACCATATATTTT.

Only a few counts were recorded for this clone. The chain couples TRBV6-2 or TRBV6-3 to TRBJ2-3; no clear D gene. CDR1 is MNHEY and CDR2 is SVGEGT in the germline V gene. This CDR3 spans 15 amino acids. The V gene lost 5 bases and the J gene lost 0 bases, with 12 bases spanning the gap. The CDR3 reads CASSPLSRSTDTQYF. The CDR3 DNA reads as TGTGCCAGCAGTCCCTTATCGCGAAGCACAGATACGCAGTATTTT.

This sequence joins TRBV6-5 and TRBJ2-1; 7 bases map to TRBD2. CDR3 length equals 14 residues. Germline V CDR1 and CDR2: MNHEY, SVGAGI. J gave up 13 bases and V 0 bases, and 9 bases lay outside the gene matches. The CDR3 is CASSYSKLARIQFF. The DNA for the CDR3 is TGTGCCAGCAGTTACTCCAAACTAGCGAGAATACAGTTCTTC.

The chain combines TRBV28 with TRBJ2-7; 10 positions match TRBD1. V gave up 6 bases and J gave up 10 bases; unmatched junction bases: 15. CDR1 MDHEN and CDR2 SYDVKM come from the germline V gene. The CDR3 is 15 amino acids. The CDR3 DNA reads TGTGCCAGCAGCCCTCCTGGGACAGGGGATCAGGGTCAGTACTTC. This translates into CASSPPGTGDQGQYF. The whole variable domain, remainder taken from reference TRBV28 and TRBJ2-7, is DVKVTQSSRYLVKRTGEKVFLECVQDMDHENMFWYRQDPGLGLRLIYFSYDVKMKEKGDIPEGYSVSREKKERFSLILESASTNQTSMYLCASSPPGTGDQGQYFGPGTRLTVT.

The chain carries TRBV12-3 or TRBV12-4 and TRBJ1-1, with TRBD1 matching 7 bases. The CDR3 is made up of 13 amino acids. The ends lost 5 bases at V and 1 base at J; junction bases unmatched: 1. CDR3 nucleotides: TGTGCCAGCAGTACAGGGGCGAACACTGAAGCTTTCTTT. This encodes CASSTGANTEAFF.

Here the CDR3 DNA reads TGTGCCAGCAGCCAAGTTGCGCTTACGGATGGCTACACCTTC. Translating it yields CASSQVALTDGYTF. The chain joins TRBV4-2 to TRBJ1-2; D gene uncertain. The CDR3 covers 14 residues. The V and J ends lost 1 base and 6 bases respectively, with 12 bases between them. The V gene's germline CDR1 is LGHNA and CDR2 YNFKEQ.

The count of this clone is one. The chain carries TRBV2 and TRBJ1-6, with a tentative D call TRBD1 (6 bases). The CDR3 covers 13 residues. V was clipped by 11 bases and J by 14 bases, with 22 bases between them. Germline CDR1 and CDR2: SNHLY and FYNNEI. The CDR3 is CAGGQSQYGTLHF. In DNA form, the CDR3 reads TGTGCCGGGGGACAATCCCAATATGGGACCCTCCACTTT. The full variable domain, rest sourced from reference TRBV2 and TRBJ1-6, is EPEVTQTPSHQVTQMGQEVILRCVPISNHLYFYWYRQILGQKVEFLVSFYNNEISEKSEIFDDQFSVERPDGSNFTLKIRSTKLEDSAMYFCAGGQSQYGTLHFGNGTRLTVT.

The rearrangement uses TRBV7-8 and TRBJ2-3, with 10 bases identical to TRBD2. CDR1 SGHVS and CDR2 FQNEAQ come from the germline V gene. The length of the CDR3 is 15 residues. J was trimmed by 2 bases and V by 5 bases; bases with no gene match: 4. The CDR3 loop is CASSIGLADTDTQYF. CDR3 bases: TGTGCCAGCAGCATCGGACTAGCGGACACAGATACGCAGTATTTT.

This chain connects TRBV2 to TRBJ2-7; 8 positions agree with TRBD1. This CDR3 region has 17 residues. V gave up 10 bases and J gave up 2 bases; unmatched junction bases: 19. CDR1 and CDR2 (germline): SNHLY, FYNNEI. CDR3 sequence (DNA): TGTGCCACCGTTACCGAGAACGACAGGGGATGGGCCTACGAGCAGTACTTC. Protein product: CATVTENDRGWAYEQYF.

The rearrangement uses TRBV5-1 and TRBJ2-7; 7 bases line up with TRBD1. The CDR3 contains 15 residues. Germline assignment: CDR1 SGHRS and CDR2 YFSETQ. Losses at the gene ends were 0 bases for V and 5 bases for J; bases not matched to a gene: 8. The CDR3 bases are TGCGCCAGCAGCTTGGGTGACAGGGTAGGGGACGAGCAGTACTTC. Translated, it gives CASSLGDRVGDEQYF.

The rearrangement uses TRBV3-1 (or the pseudogene TRBV3-2) and TRBJ2-1; 10 positions match TRBD1. The length of the CDR3 is 16 residues. The germline V gene encodes CDR1 LGHDT and CDR2 YNNKEL (reference sequence). Losses at the gene ends were 1 base for V and 6 bases for J; bases not matched to a gene: 6. This CDR3 is CASSQVGWTGGNEQFF. The CDR3, as DNA: TGTGCCAGCAGCCAAGTCGGGTGGACAGGGGGCAATGAGCAGTTCTTC.

The rearrangement joins TRBV30 to TRBJ1-1; possibly TRBD1 for D (6 bases). This CDR3 is built from 13 residues. The V end was cut by 4 bases, the J end by 8 bases, with 17 bases between. Looked up from germline, CDR1 is GTSNPN and CDR2 is SVGIG (reference sequence). CDR3 nucleotide sequence: TGTGCCTGGACCAACCCTACAGGGAAAGAAGCTTTCTTT. Encoded protein: CAWTNPTGKEAFF.

The chain couples TRBV28 to TRBJ2-7, with a weak D call TRBD2 (6 bases). The germline V and J ends were trimmed by 6 bases and 1 base, with 19 bases remaining between them. The CDR3 consists of 16 residues. Looked up from germline, CDR1 is MDHEN and CDR2 is SYDVKM. This CDR3 is CASSPGGVLGSYEQYF. In DNA form, the CDR3 reads TGTGCCAGCAGCCCCGGCGGGGTGTTAGGGTCCTACGAGCAGTACTTC.

The V and J genes are TRBV7-3 and TRBJ1-3, with unresolved D. V was clipped by 5 bases and J by 4 bases, with 12 bases between them. CDR1 SGHTA and CDR2 FQGTGA come from the germline V gene. This CDR3 contains 14 residues. The DNA of the CDR3 is TGTGCCAGCAGCCCAGGATCTACCGGAAACACCATATATTTT. This gives the protein CASSPGSTGNTIYF.

The gene calls are TRBV11-3 and TRBJ2-1; perhaps TRBD2 as D (5 bases). V lost 6 bases to trimming and J lost 4 bases, with 13 bases between them. The CDR3 is 14 residues long. Germline CDR1 is SGHNT and CDR2 is YENEEA. CDR3 DNA sequence: TGTGCCAGCAGTGCGAGTAGCGTTTACAATGAGCAGTTCTTC. Its translation is CASSASSVYNEQFF. Based on the CDR3 plus reference TRBV11-3 and TRBJ2-1, the full variable domain is EAGVVQSPRYKIIEKKQPVAFWCNPISGHNTLYWYLQNLGQGPELLIRYENEEAVDDSQLPKDRFSAERLKGVDSTLKIQPAELGDSAVYLCASSASSVYNEQFFGPGTRLTVL.

The V and J genes are TRBV6-5 and TRBJ2-7, with D possibly matching TRBD1 (6 bases). Trimming took 6 bases from V and 1 from J, leaving 13 bases between them. The CDR3 sequence is 14 residues long. Germline V gene sequence: CDR1 MNHEY, CDR2 SVGAGI. CDR3 nucleotides: TGTGCCAGCAGCGCCGACAGGATGTCCTACGAGCAGTACTTC. The encoded protein is CASSADRMSYEQYF.

This chain connects TRBV19 to TRBJ2-7; tentatively, D is TRBD1 (6 bases). V lost 8 bases and J lost 3, with 11 bases in between. The CDR3 is made up of 12 amino acids. Germline loops: CDR1 LNHDA, CDR2 SQIVND (reference sequence). CDR3 sequence reads: CASLGQNYEQYF. The CDR3 DNA reads TGTGCCAGTTTGGGACAAAACTACGAGCAGTACTTC.

This chain joins TRBV29-1 and TRBJ2-7, with D possibly matching TRBD2 (6 bases). This CDR3 contains 13 residues. The V gene lost 0 bases and the J gene lost 2 bases, with 8 bases spanning the gap. CDR1 SQVTM and CDR2 ANQGSEA come from the germline V gene. The CDR3 DNA reads as TGCAGCGTTGAAGATGGAGGGACCTACGAGCAGTACTTC. Protein sequence: CSVEDGGTYEQYF.